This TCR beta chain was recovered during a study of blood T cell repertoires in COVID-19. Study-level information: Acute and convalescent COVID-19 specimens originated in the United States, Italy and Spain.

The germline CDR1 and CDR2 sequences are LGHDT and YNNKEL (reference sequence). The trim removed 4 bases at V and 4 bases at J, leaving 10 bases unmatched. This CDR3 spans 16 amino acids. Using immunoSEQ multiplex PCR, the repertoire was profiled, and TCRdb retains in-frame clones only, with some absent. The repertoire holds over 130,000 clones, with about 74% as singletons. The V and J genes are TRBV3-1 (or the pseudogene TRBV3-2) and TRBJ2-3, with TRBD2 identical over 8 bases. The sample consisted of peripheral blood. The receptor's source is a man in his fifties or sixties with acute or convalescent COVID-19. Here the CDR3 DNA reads TGTGCCAGCAGCCGACCGAGCGGGGGTTTCTCAGATACGCAGTATTTT. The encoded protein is CASSRPSGGFSDTQYF.